Listed below are T cell receptor beta chains from one sample, sequenced in a study of T cells in Graves' hyperthyroidism and ophthalmopathy. MiXCR was run by TCRdb on the multiplex PCR reads, yielding one entry per CDR3 protein. The sample carries around 600,000 distinct CDR3 sequences, roughly 46% recorded once. What was sequenced was peripheral blood or thyroid tissue (not recorded which). The receptor set was obtained from an adult man with Graves' disease, either hyperthyroidism or ophthalmopathy (not recorded which). The conserved cysteine and the conserved F or W are not part of the CDR3 here.

>TRBV9|TRBJ2-5
ASSVFNGREETQY
>TRBV7-2|TRBJ1-1
ASSPYRGTEAF
>TRBV7-2|TRBJ2-7
ASSLGRENYEQY
>TRBV9|TRBJ2-3
ASSPRTSGGTDTQY
>TRBV19|TRBJ1-2
ATGGGYGYT
>TRBV20-1|TRBJ1-1
SARPGDLHYTEAF
>TRBV5-1|TRBJ1-2
ASSSTGGYRAGYT
>TRBV25-1|TRBJ1-6
ASRWSGSSPLH
>TRBV10-3|TRBJ2-5
AISAGYQETQY
>TRBV20-1|TRBJ2-7
SASLPSYEQY
>TRBV10-3|TRBJ2-7
AISDSELSYEQY
>TRBV6-1|TRBJ1-2
ASGDGEYGYT
>TRBV6-1|TRBJ1-5
ASREQGYYQPQH
>TRBV25-1|TRBJ2-7
ASSSPRESQNEQY
>TRBV6-1|TRBJ1-2
ASSYAEWQNYGYT
>TRBV7-2|TRBJ1-2
ASSPDGQGRSYGYT
>TRBV29-1|TRBJ1-1
SVEAGDETEAF
>TRBV14|TRBJ2-7
ASSANGQGSGYEQY
>TRBV7-6|TRBJ1-4
ASSLSWTGGFGKLF
>TRBV20-1|TRBJ2-7
SAREGTGGSEQY
>TRBV29-1|TRBJ1-2
SVEHGQGGGYT
>TRBV29-1|TRBJ1-4
SVSGGNALF
>TRBV6-6|TRBJ1-2
ASTPDRVYGYT
>TRBV9|TRBJ1-1
ASSADSRNTEAF
>TRBV7-8|TRBJ1-1
ASSQEQGFTEAF
>TRBV29-1|TRBJ1-2
SSESSVYGYT
>TRBV2|TRBJ1-5
ASSEEGRLANQPQH